These T cell receptor beta chains were read from a single sample in a study of T cell changes during pregnancy in multiple sclerosis. Sequencing used immunoSEQ multiplex PCR; TCRdb keeps in-frame clones, though not all of them. The sample lists about 60,000 clones; about 92% were seen once. This sample comprised peripheral blood, obtained in the first trimester of pregnancy. These receptors originate from a female donor with multiple sclerosis, enrolled in a pregnancy study. The CDR3 runs from the conserved cysteine through the conserved F or W. D genes are given only for firm matches. Rows give clone size only sometimes, using once, few, many, or a class for an expanded clone.

CDR3nt	CDR3aa	d_gene	abundance	j_gene	v_gene
TGTGCCAGCAGCTTAACCGGGACAGGGGGTACCAATGAGCAGTTCTTC	CASSLTGTGGTNEQFF	TRBD1	NA	TRBJ2-1	TRBV7-3
TGTGCCAGCAGTTACTCGTCCGCCGGGGAGCAGTACTTC	CASSYSSAGEQYF	NA	NA	TRBJ2-7	TRBV6-6
TGTGCCAGCAGCCTGGGAGGACCCCAGCATTTT	CASSLGGPQHF	NA	NA	TRBJ1-5	TRBV7-9
TGTGCCAGCAGCACATCCGGGGAGAGCACTGAAGCTTTCTTT	CASSTSGESTEAFF	NA	NA	TRBJ1-1	TRBV21-1
TGTGCCAGCAGTGAGGGGGGGACTTCCAATCAGCCCCAGCATTTT	CASSEGGTSNQPQHF	NA	NA	TRBJ1-5	TRBV6-1
TGTGCCAGCAGCTCAAAGCGGGGAGCTGGAAACACCATATATTTT	CASSSKRGAGNTIYF	NA	NA	TRBJ1-3	TRBV7-9
TGTGCCAGCTCGGGGGGTCCACGGAGCTACACCTTC	CASSGGPRSYTF	NA	NA	TRBJ1-2	TRBV27
TGTGCCAGCAGTTTCGCGAACACCGGGGAGCTGTTTTTT	CASSFANTGELFF	NA	NA	TRBJ2-2	TRBV27
TGTGCCAGCAGTGAGACTAGCGGGTTAGGCGGGGAGCTGTTTTTT	CASSETSGLGGELFF	TRBD2	NA	TRBJ2-2	TRBV27
TGCAGCGCCACAGGGTTAGCGGGAGACCCCTACGAGCAGTACTTC	CSATGLAGDPYEQYF	TRBD2	NA	TRBJ2-7	TRBV29-1
TGTGCCAGCAGCGCAACTATGGGCTATGGCTACACCTTC	CASSATMGYGYTF	NA	NA	TRBJ1-2	TRBV14
TGTGCCAGCATTCTGACAGGCATAAACACTGAAGCTTTCTTT	CASILTGINTEAFF	NA	once	TRBJ1-1	TRBV6-6
TGTGCCAGCAGTGAATTGACTAGCGGGGCAAACATTCAGTACTTC	CASSELTSGANIQYF	TRBD2	NA	TRBJ2-4	TRBV6-1
TGTGCCAGCGGCCGGACAGGGGGCGATGAAAAACTGTTTTTT	CASGRTGGDEKLFF	TRBD1	NA	TRBJ1-4	TRBV28
TGTGCCAGTAGTATGGGACAGGCCTCCCTCTACAATGAGCAGTTCTTC	CASSMGQASLYNEQFF	TRBD1	NA	TRBJ2-1	TRBV19
TGTGCCAGCAGCAAAGTATTACTTGAAGAGACCCAGTACTTC	CASSKVLLEETQYF	NA	NA	TRBJ2-5	TRBV21-1
TGTGCCAGCAGCTTGGGGGCTAGCGGGAGGGTCCACCACAATGAGCAGTTCTTC	CASSLGASGRVHHNEQFF	TRBD2	NA	TRBJ2-1	TRBV5-4
TGTGCCAGCAGTTCAGGACTAGCGACCTACAATGAGCAGTTCTTC	CASSSGLATYNEQFF	TRBD2	NA	TRBJ2-1	TRBV27
TGTGCCAGAAGCTTAGTGCCTAGCGGGAGAGAAGATGAGCAGTTCTTC	CARSLVPSGREDEQFF	NA	NA	TRBJ2-1	TRBV7-5
TGTGCCAGCAGTCCCCAGGGCTCCGACAATGAGCAGTTCTTC	CASSPQGSDNEQFF	NA	NA	TRBJ2-1	TRBV6-1
TGTGCCAGCAGCTTGTTCGGGGGGGATGATGAGCAGTTCTTC	CASSLFGGDDEQFF	TRBD2	NA	TRBJ2-1	TRBV7-2
TGTGCCAGCAGCTGTCCGGGACTAGCGGGAGAATATGAGCAGTTCTTC	CASSCPGLAGEYEQFF	NA	NA	TRBJ2-1	TRBV12-1